These 21 T cell receptor beta chains were all obtained from the same sample, sequenced in a study of identical twins. TCRdb re-analysed the 5' RACE reads in MiXCR, keeping a single row per CDR3 protein. The sample gives 250,000 or so distinct CDR3 sequences, around 7.6% of which show up once; around 5% is in the top ten. This same sample was also taken into another study, of yellow fever vaccine responses in identical twins.

Sequencing was done on a sample of CD8+ T cells sorted from blood. The receptors here all came from a woman under 30 in good health.

This clonotype was picked up a small number of times. The rearrangement joins TRBV4-1 to TRBJ2-1; TRBD1 matches 9 bases. CDR3 length: 17 residues. Trimming removed 2 bases from V and 5 bases from J; junction bases left unmatched: 10. From germline, CDR1 is MGHRA and CDR2 YSYEKL. The CDR3 loop is CASSQYGQGTGNNEQFF. CDR3 bases: TGCGCCAGCAGCCAATACGGGCAAGGGACAGGGAACAATGAGCAGTTCTTC.

This clonotype was recorded a few times. This chain links TRBV29-1 with TRBJ2-7; 12 positions match TRBD1. CDR3 size: 13 residues. Germline CDR1 SQVTM, CDR2 ANQGSEA. Trimming removed 5 bases from V and 8 bases from J; junction bases left unmatched: 7. CDR3 loop: CSVHSGQGAQQYF. For the CDR3, the DNA is TGCAGCGTTCACTCGGGACAGGGGGCCCAGCAGTACTTC.

The chain uses TRBV6-1 and TRBJ2-7, with D uncertain. Germline V gene lookup returns CDR1 MNHNS and CDR2 SASEGT. This CDR3 contains 14 residues. Trimming cost V 5 bases and J 4 bases, with 15 bases left between them. CDR3 in amino acids: CASSPGPGWYEQYF. The CDR3 DNA reads TGTGCCAGCAGTCCTGGGCCTGGTTGGTACGAGCAGTACTTC.

This clonotype was seen many times. The chain employs TRBV4-1 and TRBJ2-1; a weak D match, TRBD1 (6 bases). Germline values: CDR1 MGHRA, CDR2 YSYEKL. The CDR3 is made up of 12 amino acids. V dropped 5 bases and J dropped 6 bases, with 8 bases sitting between them. CDR3 protein: CASSKTGNEQFF. CDR3 nucleotides: TGCGCCAGCAGCAAGACAGGCAATGAGCAGTTCTTC.

This clonotype was recorded at least ten times. The chain carries TRBV29-1 and TRBJ2-5; TRBD1 might be the D (5 bases). CDR3 size: 12 residues. Trimming removed 3 bases at V and 4 bases at J, with 9 bases between. Germline values: CDR1 SQVTM, CDR2 ANQGSEA. As DNA, the CDR3 is TGCAGCGTTGAGTCAGGGTCAGAGACCCAGTACTTC. Its protein is CSVESGSETQYF.

The chain links TRBV2 to TRBJ1-1; D not certain. CDR1 SNHLY and CDR2 FYNNEI come from the germline V gene. Between the trimmed V and J ends, which lost 8 bases and 7 bases, there was a span of 14 bases. The length of the CDR3 is 12 residues. The CDR3 DNA follows: TGTGCCAGCCTACACCTCCGACATGAAGCTTTCTTT. It is translated as CASLHLRHEAFF. The whole variable domain, remainder taken from reference TRBV2 and TRBJ1-1, is EPEVTQTPSHQVTQMGQEVILRCVPISNHLYFYWYRQILGQKVEFLVSFYNNEISEKSEIFDDQFSVERPDGSNFTLKIRSTKLEDSAMYFCASLHLRHEAFFGQGTRLTVV.

CDR3 residues: CASSHATSGRRNTGELFF. The CDR3 bases are TGTGCCAGCAGCCACGCCACTAGCGGGAGGAGGAACACCGGGGAGCTGTTTTTT. This chain joins TRBV4-2 and TRBJ2-2, with 12 bases identical to TRBD2. With V trimmed by 3 bases and J by 1 base, 6 bases remained unmatched. In germline, CDR1 is LGHNA, CDR2 YNFKEQ. The CDR3 loop spans 18 amino acids.

Note on this clonotype: This may stem from a read error, because a much larger clone lies one nucleotide away. The chain has TRBV3-1 and TRBJ2-1; D uncertain. The CDR3 covers 17 residues. The germline V gene has CDR1 LGHDT and CDR2 YNNKEL (reference sequence). DNA for the CDR3: TGTGCCTGCAGCCAAGCCTTGCTGCAATCCCGACACCCAAAGCAGTTCTTC. Translating it yields CACSQALLQSRHPKQFF.

The chain uses TRBV7-8 and TRBJ2-3; D is tentatively TRBD1 or TRBD2 (5 bases each). The V end was cut by 1 base, the J end by 2 bases, with 13 bases between. The CDR3 is 16 residues long. Looked up from germline, CDR1 is SGHVS and CDR2 is FQNEAQ. CDR3 residues: CASSLVTTGLTDTQYF. The CDR3 nucleotides are TGTGCCAGCAGCTTAGTCACTACAGGACTCACAGATACGCAGTATTTT. Combining the CDR3 with reference TRBV7-8 and TRBJ2-3 gives the whole variable domain GAGVSQSPRYKVAKRGQDVALRCDPISGHVSLFWYQQALGQGPEFLTYFQNEAQLDKSGLPSDRFFAERPEGSVSTLKIQRTQQEDSAVYLCASSLVTTGLTDTQYFGPGTRLTVL.

V gene TRBV9 combines with J gene TRBJ2-5; 7 bases agree with TRBD2. This CDR3 contains 16 residues. In germline, CDR1 is SGDLS, CDR2 YYNGEE. J gave up 1 base and V 0 bases, and 6 bases lay outside the gene matches. The CDR3 is CASSVAASSGQETQYF. The CDR3 DNA reads as TGTGCCAGCAGCGTAGCCGCCTCTAGCGGCCAAGAGACCCAGTACTTC.

A note on this clonotype: One end of the junction varies from germline; a read error may be responsible. The chain carries TRBV7-9 and TRBJ2-2, with D possibly being TRBD2 (5 bases). Germline loops: CDR1 SEHNR, CDR2 FQNEAQ (reference sequence). CDR3 length equals 13 residues. CDR3 bases: TGTGCAAATCGAGAATCGAACACCGGGAAGCTGTTTTTT. Encoded protein: CANRESNTGKLFF.

The rearrangement uses TRBV6-2 or TRBV6-3 and TRBJ2-5; D may match TRBD1 or TRBD2 (6 bases each). The CDR3 is 12 amino acids. V shed 8 bases and J shed 5 bases, with 12 bases lying between them. Germline V gives CDR1 MNHEY, CDR2 SVGEGT. DNA of the CDR3: TGTGCCAGCGAAGGAGGGGGGGAGACCCAGTACTTC. Its protein product is CASEGGGETQYF.

This clonotype has only a few counts. The chain is built from TRBV11-2 and TRBJ2-1, with TRBD2 matching over 13 bases. CDR1 SGHAT and CDR2 FQNNGV come from the germline V gene. The CDR3 consists of 16 residues. V lost 1 base and J lost 9; bases outside the gene matches: 6. CDR3 region: CASSLGRTSGGVEQFF. Here the CDR3 DNA reads TGTGCCAGCAGCTTAGGAAGGACTAGCGGGGGAGTTGAGCAGTTCTTC.

This clonotype was detected only a few times. The chain combines TRBV5-6 with TRBJ2-1, with D perhaps being TRBD1 or TRBD2 (5 bases each). Germline lookup yields CDR1 SGHDT and CDR2 YYEEEE. V gave up 5 bases and J gave up 12 bases, with 24 bases separating them. The CDR3 extends over 15 amino acids. DNA of the CDR3: TGTGCCAGCAGTTATGGGACCGGGACCCTCGGAGGGCAGTTCTTC. Amino acid sequence: CASSYGTGTLGGQFF.

The sample holds many counts of this clonotype. V usage is TRBV5-1 and J usage is TRBJ2-1, with a tentative D call TRBD1 (5 bases). The CDR3 consists of 11 residues. The ends were cut back, 0 bases at V and 10 bases at J, with 5 bases in the middle. Germline V gene sequence: CDR1 SGHRS, CDR2 YFSETQ. In DNA form, the CDR3 reads TGCGCCAGCAGCTTGGGGACAGAGCAGTTCTTC. Translation: CASSLGTEQFF.

This clonotype has ten or more counts. The chain joins TRBV5-4 to TRBJ2-3, with 10 bases identical to TRBD2. V lost 4 bases and J lost 2; bases outside the gene matches: 4. CDR1 and CDR2 (germline): SGHNT, YYREEE (reference sequence). The CDR3 covers 15 residues. The CDR3 DNA reads as TGTGCCAGCAGCCCAACTAGCGGGGCCACAGATACGCAGTATTTT. Translating gives CASSPTSGATDTQYF.

This clonotype has a handful of counts. This chain links TRBV7-6 with TRBJ1-1; 7 bases are a match to TRBD1. CDR3 length equals 12 residues. With 4 bases clipped from V and 7 bases from J, the junction kept 3 bases outside the gene matches. Per the germline V gene, CDR1 is SGHVS and CDR2 is FNYEAQ. Written as DNA, the CDR3 is TGTGCCAGCAGCTACTACAGGGGTGAAGCTTTCTTT. The encoded protein is CASSYYRGEAFF.

A remark on this clonotype: It may be a read error: a sequence one base away is much more abundant. CDR3 sequence (DNA): TGCGCCAGCACCCAAGACTGGGGGGCTTCCGGGGAGCTGTTTTTT. It encodes CASTQDWGASGELFF. The chain is built from TRBV4-1 and TRBJ2-2, with D possibly being TRBD1 or TRBD2 (6 bases each). The CDR3 covers 15 residues. The germline V gene has CDR1 MGHRA and CDR2 YSYEKL.

This clonotype occurred many times. The chain has TRBV12-3 or TRBV12-4 and TRBJ2-4, with D maybe TRBD1 (6 bases). V gave up 5 bases and J gave up 9 bases, with 17 bases separating them. The CDR3 is 14 amino acids. CDR3 sequence (DNA): TGTGCCAGCAGTCCCGGACAGTTTATCGGCATTCAGTACTTC. Its protein is CASSPGQFIGIQYF.

This chain joins TRBV6-2 or TRBV6-3 and TRBJ2-3, with TRBD2 matching over 10 bases. CDR1 and CDR2 (germline): MNHEY, SVGEGT. With 4 bases clipped from V and 5 bases from J, the junction kept 6 bases outside the gene matches. The CDR3 sequence is 15 residues long. CDR3 nucleotide sequence: TGTGCCAGCAGTTCTTTAGCGGGAGGCGTAGATACGCAGTATTTT. Encoded protein: CASSSLAGGVDTQYF.

The sample holds a few counts of this clonotype. J is TRBJ1-1 and V is TRBV12-3 or TRBV12-4; no clear D. V lost 1 base, J lost 8 bases, and 2 bases lay in between. The CDR3 is made up of 10 amino acids. The CDR3 region has the DNA TGTGCCAGCAGTTTAGTAGAAGCTTTCTTT. It yields the protein CASSLVEAFF.